This entry describes one T cell receptor (beta chain). The protocol was immunoSEQ multiplex PCR, while the TCRdb copy is restricted to in-frame clones and leaves out a portion. The sample carries about 42,000 clones, approximately 92% recorded once. The V and J ends lost 0 bases and 4 bases, in that order; junction bases with no gene match: 5. Looked up from germline, CDR1 is SGDLS and CDR2 is YYNGEE. This CDR3 comprises 16 residues. This specimen belongs to a study of T cell changes during pregnancy in multiple sclerosis. Source: CD4+ T cells from peripheral blood mononuclear cells, taken in the second trimester of pregnancy. V usage is TRBV9 and J usage is TRBJ1-4; 8 bases are a match to TRBD1. This clonotype originated in a female donor in good health, enrolled as a control in a pregnancy study. CDR3 nucleotides: TGTGCCAGCAGCGTAGAAGACGGACAGGGTAATGAAAAACTGTTTTTT. Its translation: CASSVEDGQGNEKLFF.